The T cell receptor beta chain described here comes from a study of CD8 T cells in ankylosing spondylitis. Trimming left V 4 bases short and J 0 bases short, with 7 bases between. The CDR3 runs to 13 residues. Germline CDR1 reads SQVTM; CDR2 reads ANQGSEA. One entry per CDR3 protein, called by TCRdb with MiXCR from the 5' RACE reads. The data contain 150,000 to 200,000 distinct CDR3 sequences, around 17% of them seen just once; the ten biggest clones take up over 7.5%. Of note for this clonotype: Its antigen is still unknown.

Study conclusions and caveats: Disease-linked clones were reportedly significantly enriched in matched ankylosing spondylitis synovial fluid.

The gene calls are TRBV29-1 and TRBJ2-1; maybe TRBD1 (5 bases). The material sequenced was blood, either unsorted or a sorted T cell fraction (not recorded which). The clonotype comes from a male donor with ankylosing spondylitis or in good health (not recorded which). CDR3 residues: CSVVGRSYNEQFF. The CDR3 nucleotides are TGCAGCGTTGTGGGGCGCTCCTACAATGAGCAGTTCTTC.